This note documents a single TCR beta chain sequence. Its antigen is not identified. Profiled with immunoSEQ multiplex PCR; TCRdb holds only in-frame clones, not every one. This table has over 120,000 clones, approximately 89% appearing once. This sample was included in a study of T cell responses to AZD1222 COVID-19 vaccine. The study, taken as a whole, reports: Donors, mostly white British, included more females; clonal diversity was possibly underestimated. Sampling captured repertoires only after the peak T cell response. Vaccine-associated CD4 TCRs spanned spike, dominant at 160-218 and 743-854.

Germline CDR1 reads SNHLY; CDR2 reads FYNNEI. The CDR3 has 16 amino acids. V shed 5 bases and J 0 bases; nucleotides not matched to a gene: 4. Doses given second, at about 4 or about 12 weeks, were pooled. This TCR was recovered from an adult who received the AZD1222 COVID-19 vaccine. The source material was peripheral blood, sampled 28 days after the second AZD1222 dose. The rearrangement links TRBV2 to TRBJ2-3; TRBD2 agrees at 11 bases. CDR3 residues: CASSQRTSGSTDTQYF. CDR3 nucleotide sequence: TGTGCCAGCAGTCAAAGGACTAGCGGGAGCACAGATACGCAGTATTTT.